This T cell receptor beta chain was identified in a study of OX40 agonist ivuxolimab in advanced cancers. Regarding the research as a whole: Ivuxolimab, which targeted the costimulatory receptor OX40 (CD134), was an agonistic, fully human IgG2 monoclonal antibody. Intravenous ivuxolimab was administered to patients every 2 weeks at six dose levels: 0.01, 0.1, 0.3, 1.5, 3 and 10 mg/kg. Of the approximately 50 dose-escalation patients, hepatocellular carcinoma was present in about 20, melanoma in roughly 15, renal cell carcinoma in 9 and head and neck cancer in 9. In the dose-escalation cohort, nearly 85% of patients were male, and the mean age was 60 years with a range of roughly 20 to 85. Prior anti-PD-1, anti-PD-L1 or anti-CTLA-4 therapy was permitted, and checkpoint inhibitors had been received by approximately 39% of dose-escalation patients. Partial responses occurred in three dose-escalation patients, of whom one had hepatocellular carcinoma and two had cutaneous melanoma. The purpose of peripheral TCRbeta sequencing was to test whether ivuxolimab changed TCR sequence diversity and led to clonal T-cell expansion. The paper covers the monotherapy dose-escalation part of the phase I ivuxolimab trial, which included N = 52 patients. Findings and caveats that apply to the study as a whole: At doses from 0.1 to 3.0 mg/kg, clonal expansion was seen in both CD4+ and CD8+ blood T cells between baseline and week 6. Partial responders in the 0.1-3.0 mg/kg groups had among the lowest normalized peripheral clonal expansion, especially among CD8+ T cells. Low levels of normalized T-cell clonal expansion were also seen in some patients who did not respond. The antigen specificity of the peripheral T cells that underwent clonal expansion was not determined. On average, CD8+ T cells showed more expanded clones than CD4+ T cells after ivuxolimab.

Details on this clone: The target of this receptor is not known. No base quality information exists; no much larger clone differs at one position.

V was cut back by 3 bases and J by 3 bases, leaving a gap of 12 bases between them. CDR1 and CDR2 are read off the germline V gene as SQVTM and ANQGSEA. The CDR3 has 14 amino acids, counting the end cysteine and phenylalanine. CDR3 DNA only is kept here, 42 bases in frame from base 1. To sequence the TCRbeta CDR3 region, genomic DNA was isolated from the sorted cells. The immunoSEQ Assay was used for sequencing of TCRbeta CDR3 regions. TCRdb retrieved this table from immuneACCESS and kept in-frame rearrangements only. Not all clones are present; in checked studies, unresolved V genes account for under half, and no reason is known for the remainder. The sample records about 81,000 clones, 90% to 95% of which are singletons. The top ten constitute 13% to 15% of the sample. The trial excluded patients who had a history of autoimmune disease or were on systemic immunosuppression. In every dose cohort, peripheral blood was drawn for TCR sequencing at baseline, cycle 4 day 1, and cycle 7 day 1. Samples came from an open-label, multicenter, first-in-human phase I dose-escalation trial of ivuxolimab. Adults with locally advanced or metastatic melanoma, renal cell carcinoma, hepatocellular carcinoma or head and neck squamous cell carcinoma were enrolled in the trial. Before TCR sequencing, CD4+ and CD8+ T cells were separately sorted from peripheral blood.

This chain is built from TRBV29-1 and TRBJ2-1; the D segment could be TRBD1, given 5 matching bases. The source material was CD4+ or CD8+ T cells sorted from blood, sampled in a trial of the OX40 agonist ivuxolimab. This receptor was obtained from an adult with an advanced solid tumor such as melanoma, head and neck, liver or kidney cancer. The CDR3 protein is CSVEGRTIYNEQFF. The nucleotide sequence is TGCAGCGTTGAGGGCAGGACAATCTACAATGAGCAGTTCTTC.